The present entry profiles one T cell receptor beta chain with its context. The CDR3 runs to 15 residues. Germline assignment: CDR1 KGHDR and CDR2 SFDVKD. The V end was cut by 5 bases, the J end by 3 bases, with 13 bases between. This entry is derived from a study of blood T cell repertoires in COVID-19. Assay: immunoSEQ multiplex PCR; the TCRdb copy retains only in-frame clones and omits some. This table holds about 200,000 clones, 86% found once. The V call is TRBV24-1, the J call TRBJ2-1; D remains ambiguous. What was sequenced was peripheral blood. The source is a woman between 50 and 59 years old with COVID-19, enrolled during active disease. The DNA for the CDR3 is TGTGCCACCAGTGTCGCGTCCCATCACTACAATGAGCAGTTCTTC. It yields the protein CATSVASHHYNEQFF.